A single sample gave rise to the 18 T cell receptor beta chains below, sequenced in a study of blood T cell repertoires in COVID-19. Method: immunoSEQ multiplex PCR; TCRdb's copy keeps in-frame clones and lacks some. The table includes about 260,000 clones, under 90% detected once. The sequenced sample consisted of peripheral blood. These TCRs come from a woman aged 50 to 60 who had recovered from COVID-19.

This clone has just a few counts. The CDR3: CASSKGSGNRSSYEQYF. CDR3 sequence (DNA): TGTGCCAGCAGCAAAGGGTCTGGGAACAGGAGCTCCTACGAGCAGTACTTC. The genes are TRBV21-1 and TRBJ2-7; the DNA was not used to check the table's D call, TRBD1. TRBV21-1 is tagged as a pseudogene. The CDR3 is 17 amino acids.

This chain joins TRBV7-2 and TRBJ1-3; 7 positions agree with TRBD1. The CDR3 runs to 14 residues. Per the germline V gene, CDR1 is SGHTA and CDR2 is FQGNSA. V lost 2 bases to trimming and J lost 3 bases; unmatched junction nucleotides: 1. Written as DNA, the CDR3 is TGTGCCAGCAGCTTACAGGGGGGTGGAAACACCATATATTTT. It specifies CASSLQGGGNTIYF.

This clone was seen only a few times. Other DNA sequences of this sample code for an identical CDR3. J is TRBJ2-3 and V is TRBV19; D remains ambiguous. The CDR3 runs to 14 residues. Trimming stripped 0 bases from V and 0 bases from J, with 4 bases between. CDR1 is LNHDA, CDR2 SQIVND, per germline (reference sequence). This chain's CDR3 is CASSIDSSTDTQYF. DNA for the CDR3: TGTGCCAGTAGTATAGACTCTAGCACAGATACGCAGTATTTT. Based on the CDR3 plus reference TRBV19 and TRBJ2-3, the full variable domain is DGGITQSPKYLFRKEGQNVTLSCEQNLNHDAMYWYRQDPGQGLRLIYYSQIVNDFQKGDIAEGYSVSREKKESFPLTVTSAQKNPTAFYLCASSIDSSTDTQYFGPGTRLTVL.

V gene TRBV27 combines with J gene TRBJ2-7; 7 nucleotides agree with TRBD1. Germline CDR1 MNHEY, CDR2 SMNVEV (reference sequence). Germline trimming cut 8 bases from V and 1 base from J; bases unmatched to any gene: 11. This CDR3 contains 15 residues. As DNA, the CDR3 is TGTGCCAGCTCCCGGACAGGCATACTTTCCTACGAGCAGTACTTC. Protein: CASSRTGILSYEQYF.

This chain uses TRBV7-8 with TRBJ2-1, with 8 bases lining up with TRBD2. V lost 4 bases to trimming and J lost 9 bases; unmatched junction nucleotides: 11. This CDR3 is 15 amino acids long. Looked up from germline, CDR1 is SGHVS and CDR2 is FQNEAQ. CDR3 nucleotides: TGTGCCAGCAGCTCACGCGGGGGACTAGTGAGTGAGCAGTTCTTC. Protein product: CASSSRGGLVSEQFF.

The chain is built from TRBV28 and TRBJ1-1; maybe TRBD1 (5 bases). Trimming took 3 bases from V and 5 from J, leaving 13 bases between them. The CDR3 totals 14 residues. Germline CDR1 is MDHEN and CDR2 is SYDVKM. The DNA of the CDR3 is TGTGCCAGCAGTTTGGTCAGGGCGGGGACTGAAGCTTTCTTT. The encoded protein is CASSLVRAGTEAFF. The full variable domain, with the rest looked up from reference TRBV28 and TRBJ1-1, is DVKVTQSSRYLVKRTGEKVFLECVQDMDHENMFWYRQDPGLGLRLIYFSYDVKMKEKGDIPEGYSVSREKKERFSLILESASTNQTSMYLCASSLVRAGTEAFFGQGTRLTVV.

The V and J genes are TRBV19 and TRBJ2-3; TRBD2 aligns across 7 bases. V shed 7 bases, J shed 1 base, and the junction held 8 bases outside the gene matches. The germline CDR1 and CDR2 sequences are LNHDA and SQIVND (reference sequence). The CDR3 has 15 residues. The CDR3 sequence is CASTPVAGGTDTQYF. The DNA for the CDR3 is TGTGCCAGTACCCCCGTAGCGGGTGGCACAGATACGCAGTATTTT.

This chain uses TRBV19 with TRBJ2-3; TRBD2 matches at 9 bases. The CDR3 is made up of 20 amino acids. The ends lost 4 bases at V and 3 bases at J; junction bases unmatched: 20. Germline V gene sequence: CDR1 LNHDA, CDR2 SQIVND (reference sequence). The CDR3 region has the DNA TGTGCCAGTAGTACCACCCTTGGTAGCGGGAGCGTTATTAGGACAGATACGCAGTATTTT. This encodes CASSTTLGSGSVIRTDTQYF.

This rearrangement joins TRBV7-2 to TRBJ2-1; TRBD1 might be the D (6 bases). Trimming stripped 9 bases from V and 8 bases from J, with 11 bases between. Germline assignment: CDR1 SGHTA and CDR2 FQGNSA. The CDR3 runs 11 residues. The CDR3 protein is CASGRGYEQFF. The CDR3 DNA is TGTGCCAGTGGCAGGGGCTATGAGCAGTTCTTC.

A few counts support this clone. The V and J genes are TRBV12-3 or TRBV12-4 and TRBJ1-2; a weak D match, TRBD1 (5 bases). V was shortened by 2 bases and J by 8 bases, with 12 bases between the two germline ends. The CDR3 covers 13 residues. CDR3 region: CASSLLGLVGYTF. Here the CDR3 DNA reads TGTGCCAGCAGTTTATTGGGACTAGTAGGCTACACCTTC.

The chain has TRBV2 and TRBJ1-6, with 7 bases fitting TRBD1. In germline, CDR1 is SNHLY, CDR2 FYNNEI. J was trimmed by 13 bases and V by 6 bases; bases with no gene match: 3. The CDR3 contains 11 residues. The CDR3 sequence: CASRATGPLHF. The CDR3 nucleotides read TGTGCCAGCAGGGCGACAGGGCCCCTCCACTTT.

This chain connects TRBV4-2 to TRBJ1-2; TRBD1 agrees at 10 bases. The CDR3 covers 15 residues. Germline trimming cut 3 bases from V and 4 bases from J; bases unmatched to any gene: 5. The germline gives CDR1 LGHNA, CDR2 YNFKEQ. The CDR3: CASSHRTGGGYGYTF. DNA of the CDR3: TGTGCCAGCAGCCACCGGACAGGGGGAGGCTATGGCTACACCTTC.

The chain links TRBV2 to TRBJ2-5; tentatively, D is TRBD1 (5 bases). V was pared by 6 bases and J by 5 bases, with 10 bases between. Germline V CDR1 and CDR2: SNHLY, FYNNEI. This CDR3 contains 12 residues. The CDR3 DNA is TGTGCCAGCAGGGGGCAAGTCGAGACCCAGTACTTC. Translating gives CASRGQVETQYF.

V is TRBV4-3 and J is TRBJ2-7; D remains ambiguous. The CDR3 consists of 14 residues. Germline CDR1 is LGHNA and CDR2 is YSLEER. The ends were cut back, 0 bases at V and 0 bases at J, with 6 bases in the middle. The CDR3 DNA reads TGCGCCAGCAGCCAAGATTTTAGCTCCTACGAGCAGTACTTC. Translated: CASSQDFSSYEQYF.

The chain joins TRBV19 to TRBJ1-2; a possible D gene is TRBD1 (6 bases). CDR1 is LNHDA and CDR2 is SQIVND in the germline V gene (reference sequence). The CDR3 has 11 amino acids. Trimming left V 7 bases short and J 8 bases short, with 11 bases between. CDR3 DNA sequence: TGTGCCAGTATTGGGACACAAGGCTACACCTTC. It codes for CASIGTQGYTF.

CDR3 loop: CAAQFGGDNSPLHF. In DNA, the CDR3 is TGTGCCGCACAGTTCGGGGGAGATAATTCACCCCTCCACTTT. The genes are TRBV28 and TRBJ1-6; maybe TRBD1 (5 bases). Deletions cut 11 bases from V and 5 bases from J, with 16 bases between. This CDR3 region has 14 residues. CDR1 is MDHEN and CDR2 is SYDVKM in the germline V gene.

The chain is built from TRBV6-5 and TRBJ2-2, with TRBD2 matching over 10 bases. Germline V lookup: CDR1 MNHEY, CDR2 SVGAGI. The V gene end was trimmed by 6 bases and the J gene end by 6 bases; junction bases not matched to a gene: 7. CDR3 length: 15 amino acids. The CDR3, as DNA: TGTGCCAGCAGAAGCGGGACTAGCGAAGCCGGGGAGCTGTTTTTT. Translation gives CASRSGTSEAGELFF.

This chain joins TRBV20-1 and TRBJ1-4, with a weak D call TRBD1 (5 bases). V dropped 3 bases and J dropped 8 bases, with 10 bases sitting between them. Germline V gene data show CDR1 as DFQATT and CDR2 as SNEGSKA (reference sequence). This CDR3 comprises 12 residues. The CDR3 DNA reads TGCAGTGCTAGTTCCAGGGTAGAAAAACTGTTTTTT. Protein product: CSASSRVEKLFF.